A selection of T cell receptor beta chains follows, all from one sample in a study of type 1 regulatory T cells. These TCRs' antigens remain unknown. One entry per CDR3 protein results from TCRdb running MiXCR on the reads. The profile shows 2,500 to 4,000 distinct CDR3 sequences, 6.5% to 9% of them singletons. Specimen: cultured T cells, either the whole culture or a sorted T cell fraction (not recorded which). The receptors originated from a human donor in good health. Both conserved end residues are part of each CDR3. D genes are given only for firm matches. The size field reads once, few, many or a size class.

>NA|TRBV7-2|medium-sized|TRBJ2-7
CASSSGGVSYEQYF
TGTGCCAGCAGCTCGGGCGGGGTTTCCTACGAGCAGTACTTC
>NA|TRBV19|many|TRBJ2-5
CASSIDHGETQYF
TGTGCCAGTAGTATAGATCACGGGGAGACCCAGTACTTC
>TRBD2|TRBV5-1|medium-sized|TRBJ2-7
CASSLPGGREQYF
TGCGCCAGCAGCTTACCGGGAGGGCGCGAGCAGTACTTC
>TRBD2|TRBV4-2|medium-sized|TRBJ2-2
CASSQELAGVTGELFF
TGTGCCAGCAGTCAAGAATTAGCGGGAGTTACCGGGGAGCTGTTTTTT
>NA|TRBV4-1|large|TRBJ1-5
CASSQDQVTQHF
TGCGCCAGCAGCCAAGACCAAGTGACCCAGCATTTT
>TRBD2|TRBV15|medium-sized|TRBJ2-3
CATSRGLAGEVDTQYF
TGTGCCACCAGCAGAGGACTAGCGGGAGAAGTAGATACGCAGTATTTT
>TRBD1|TRBV15|medium-sized|TRBJ1-5
CATSRDRGNQPQHF
TGTGCCACCAGCAGGGACAGGGGGAATCAGCCCCAGCATTTT
>TRBD2|TRBV27|medium-sized|TRBJ2-7
CASSTLLAGSYEQYF
TGTGCCAGCAGTACCCTCCTAGCGGGTTCCTACGAGCAGTACTTC
>TRBD1|TRBV5-1|medium-sized|TRBJ1-2
CASSVGTANYGYTF
TGCGCCAGCAGCGTGGGGACAGCTAACTATGGCTACACCTTC
>TRBD2|TRBV20-1|medium-sized|TRBJ2-7
CSARPELAGGLYEQYF
TGCAGTGCTAGACCCGAACTAGCGGGAGGGCTCTACGAGCAGTACTTC
>NA|TRBV20-1|medium-sized|TRBJ2-4
CSARLGRRAKNIQYF
TGCAGTGCTAGGCTGGGTCGGCGGGCCAAAAACATTCAGTACTTC
>NA|TRBV29-1|medium-sized|TRBJ1-2
CSVRTDRSNYGYTF
TGCAGCGTTCGAACCGACAGGAGTAACTATGGCTACACCTTC
>NA|TRBV14|medium-sized|TRBJ2-1
CASSRVGVNEQFF
TGTGCCAGCAGCCGTGTCGGGGTCAATGAGCAGTTCTTC
>TRBD2|TRBV20-1|medium-sized|TRBJ2-3
CSARGLAGGGTDTQYF
TGCAGTGCTCGTGGCCTAGCGGGAGGGGGCACAGATACGCAGTATTTT
>TRBD1|TRBV7-9|medium-sized|TRBJ1-2
CASSPGTDDFGYTF
TGTGCCAGCAGCCCCGGGACAGACGACTTTGGCTACACCTTC
>TRBD1|TRBV19|many|TRBJ2-2
CASSLTSDRATGELFF
TGTGCCAGTAGTCTAACCTCGGACAGGGCCACCGGGGAGCTGTTTTTT
>NA|TRBV27|medium-sized|TRBJ2-1
CASRPRGNEQFF
TGTGCCAGCAGACCTAGAGGGAATGAGCAGTTCTTC
>TRBD1|TRBV9|medium-sized|TRBJ2-5
CASSGGTGAQETQYF
TGTGCCAGCAGCGGGGGAACAGGGGCCCAAGAGACCCAGTACTTC